This TCR beta chain comes out of a study of technical replicates of blood from four donors. Some clones are missing from TCRdb's copy, which holds only in-frame ones; the method was immunoSEQ multiplex PCR. The repertoire consists of 60,000 to 75,000 clones, with about 97% occurring once and the leading ten covering 0.25% to 0.3%. The sequenced sample was T cells isolated from PBMCs. The origin of this receptor is a human donor in good health.

CDR3 sequence (DNA): TGTGCCAGCAGCTTAGGGGACAGGGGAGGCTATGGCTACACCTTC. As protein: CASSLGDRGGYGYTF. This chain joins TRBV7-9 and TRBJ1-2; 10 positions match TRBD1. Germline loops: CDR1 SEHNR, CDR2 FQNEAQ (reference sequence). With V trimmed by 1 base and J by 4 bases, 3 bases remained unmatched. The CDR3 is 15 residues long.